This T cell receptor (beta chain) comes out of a study of glioma-infiltrating T cells after dendritic cell vaccination. Whole-study results and caveats: Patients with more pretreatment TILs had longer time to progression and survival.

Before vaccination, two weeks after the third vaccination, and at progression, PBMC were collected. TCRB CDR3 was amplified from 2 ug genomic DNA or less. Clones were sequenced by immunoSEQ multiplex PCR, and TCRdb holds only the in-frame ones, with some missing. The table has about 67,000 clones, 65% to 90% seen once; the top ten hold under 8%. On this clone itself: The antigen is not known.

The CDR3 spans 15 residues. After removal of 0 bases from V and 4 bases from J, the junction contained 5 bases not matched to a gene. CDR1 is SGHAT, CDR2 FQNNGV, per germline. The V gene is TRBV11-2, the J gene TRBJ1-1; 7 positions agree with TRBD1. The sequence came from a human donor with glioblastoma. Source: blood, taken before dendritic cell vaccination. CDR3 loop: CASSLDPTGFTEAFF. The CDR3 nucleotides are TGTGCCAGCAGCTTAGACCCGACAGGGTTCACTGAAGCTTTCTTT.